A single sample is the source of the 16 T cell receptor beta chains below, sequenced in a study of glioma-infiltrating T cells. The iRepertoire nested amplicon-rescue multiplex PCR amplified TCR alpha and beta CDR3s from RNA. Using its own MiXCR run on the multiplex PCR reads, TCRdb lists one record per CDR3 protein. The table shows 100,000 to 150,000 distinct CDR3 sequences, with approximately 24% occurring only once. The sequenced sample consisted of glioma tissue, nonneoplastic brain tissue, or PBMCs (not recorded which). These receptors were obtained from a human donor with low-grade glioma or glioblastoma, undergoing nonglioma brain surgery, or in good health (not recorded which).

This clonotype was seen a few times. The genes are TRBV24-1 and TRBJ2-2; D uncertain. There are 15 residues in the CDR3. Between the trimmed V and J ends, which lost 2 bases and 7 bases, there was a span of 13 bases. Germline-derived CDR1 and CDR2 are KGHDR and SFDVKD. CDR3 in amino acids: CATSDSERAIGELFF. The CDR3 DNA sequence: TGTGCCACCAGTGATTCGGAAAGGGCAATCGGGGAGCTGTTTTTT.

The genes are TRBV18 and TRBJ1-2; D is ambiguous. The germline V and J ends were trimmed by 3 bases and 4 bases, with 9 bases remaining between them. The CDR3 extends over 13 amino acids. Per germline, CDR1 KGHSH and CDR2 LQKENI. DNA for the CDR3: TGTGCCAGCTCACCGAACGAGGGCTATGGCTACACCTTC. Translation: CASSPNEGYGYTF.

The chain employs TRBV29-1 and TRBJ1-1; unclear D gene. This CDR3 is 13 amino acids long. Germline V CDR1 and CDR2: SQVTM, ANQGSEA. Trimming removed 5 bases from V and 0 bases from J, with 10 bases in between. The CDR3 sequence: CSVSRGMNTEAFF. The DNA of the CDR3 is TGCAGCGTTTCCCGCGGAATGAACACTGAAGCTTTCTTT.

This clonotype appeared many times. The rearrangement links TRBV27 to TRBJ1-1, with D hard to call. V was cut by 3 bases and J by 1 base, with 6 bases left in between. In germline, CDR1 is MNHEY, CDR2 SMNVEV (reference sequence). This CDR3 contains 13 residues. The CDR3 is CASSLMTNTEAFF. In DNA, the CDR3 is TGTGCCAGCAGTTTGATGACGAACACTGAAGCTTTCTTT.

This clonotype has ten or more counts. The chain carries TRBV20-1 and TRBJ1-1; a possible D gene is TRBD1 (6 bases). Germline values: CDR1 DFQATT, CDR2 SNEGSKA (reference sequence). The V end was cut by 5 bases, the J end by 1 base, with 20 bases between. The CDR3 spans 16 residues. CDR3 loop: CSAGKAGGARNTEAFF. DNA of the CDR3: TGCAGTGCTGGGAAGGCGGGGGGGGCAAGGAACACTGAAGCTTTCTTT.

This clonotype was seen more than once but under ten times. The rearrangement links TRBV2 to TRBJ1-2, with TRBD1 identical over 12 bases. The CDR3 consists of 14 residues. The junction had 10 bases not matched to a gene; V was cut back by 11 bases and J by 6 bases. Germline CDR1 reads SNHLY; CDR2 reads FYNNEI. CDR3 nucleotide sequence: TGTGCCGGACGCCCGGGACAGGGGGCCAATGGCTACACCTTC. Translation gives CAGRPGQGANGYTF.

This clonotype has a single count. The junction departs from germline at one end; a sequencing error may be responsible. The rearrangement joins TRBV6-1 to TRBJ2-3; D is possibly TRBD2 (5 bases). CDR1 and CDR2 (germline): MNHNS, SASEGT. The CDR3 runs 17 residues. The CDR3 DNA follows: TGTGCCAGCAATGAAGTTGTAGCGCGGCCCCTCGCAGATACGCAGTATTTT. Its translation is CASNEVVARPLADTQYF.

This clonotype has just one count. The chain joins TRBV2 to TRBJ1-6; no clear D. CDR3 length equals 13 residues. Trimming took 2 bases from V and 6 from J, leaving 5 bases between them. Germline CDR1 reads SNHLY; CDR2 reads FYNNEI. CDR3 sequence (DNA): TGTGCCAGCAGTGAATTTCCTAATTCACCCCTCCACTTT. Its translation: CASSEFPNSPLHF.

The chain links TRBV5-1 to TRBJ2-1, with 8 bases aligning to TRBD2. Looked up from germline, CDR1 is SGHRS and CDR2 is YFSETQ. Unmatched junction bases numbered 6, after V lost 2 bases and J lost 5 bases. The CDR3 is 15 amino acids. CDR3 loop: CASSFGGGSDNEQFF. CDR3 coding DNA: TGCGCCAGCAGCTTCGGGGGGGGGTCGGACAATGAGCAGTTCTTC.

This clonotype came up many times. V is TRBV27 and J is TRBJ1-4; 7 nucleotides match TRBD1. Germline CDR1 reads MNHEY; CDR2 reads SMNVEV (reference sequence). CDR3 length equals 14 residues. Trimming cost V 3 bases and J 8 bases; bases outside gene matches: 6. The CDR3 reads CASSLQGVGEKLFF. The CDR3 DNA reads TGTGCCAGCAGTTTGCAGGGGGTCGGGGAAAAACTGTTTTTT. Using reference TRBV27 and TRBJ1-4 for the parts outside the CDR3, the full variable domain is EAQVTQNPRYLITVTGKKLTVTCSQNMNHEYMSWYRQDPGLGLRQIYYSMNVEVTDKGDVPEGYKVSRKEKRNFPLILESPSPNQTSLYFCASSLQGVGEKLFFGSGTQLSVL.

The chain employs TRBV7-3 and TRBJ2-5, with D perhaps TRBD2 (6 bases). The CDR3 runs to 16 residues. From germline, CDR1 is SGHTA and CDR2 FQGTGA. The ends were cut back, 0 bases at V and 2 bases at J, with 13 bases in the middle. The CDR3 sequence: CASSLTSGSKQETQYF. The CDR3 DNA follows: TGTGCCAGCAGCTTAACAAGCGGGTCAAAACAAGAGACCCAGTACTTC.

J is TRBJ2-7 and V is TRBV27, with D possibly matching TRBD1 (7 bases). Between the trimmed V and J ends, which lost 1 base and 7 bases, there was a span of 14 bases. The CDR3 covers 14 residues. Germline lookup yields CDR1 MNHEY and CDR2 SMNVEV (reference sequence). CDR3 residues: CASSLYDRAGEQYV. In DNA form, the CDR3 reads TGTGCCAGCAGTTTATACGACAGGGCGGGGGAGCAGTACGTC.

CDR3: CSARRGGGNEKLFF. The CDR3, as DNA: TGCAGTGCTAGAAGGGGGGGCGGAAATGAAAAACTGTTTTTT. The rearrangement links TRBV20-1 to TRBJ1-4, with D perhaps TRBD1 (6 bases). V lost 2 bases and J lost 5, with 12 bases in between. CDR1 is DFQATT, CDR2 SNEGSKA, per germline (reference sequence). CDR3 length: 14 residues.

This clonotype was seen only a few times. This chain links TRBV2 with TRBJ2-3, with D possibly being TRBD1 or TRBD2 (6 bases each). The V gene lost 6 bases and the J gene lost 2 bases, with 12 bases spanning the gap. Germline values: CDR1 SNHLY, CDR2 FYNNEI. The CDR3 spans 14 residues. CDR3 DNA sequence: TGTGCCAGCAGGGCCCGGGGGCACACAGATACGCAGTATTTT. Protein sequence: CASRARGHTDTQYF.

This clonotype showed up just a few times. The chain uses TRBV7-8 and TRBJ2-5; D is uncertain. V lost 8 bases to trimming and J lost 4 bases, with 8 bases between them. This CDR3 region has 11 residues. The V gene's germline CDR1 is SGHVS and CDR2 FQNEAQ. The CDR3 coding sequence is TGTGCCAGCCCATTTCTAGAGACCCAGTACTTC. As protein: CASPFLETQYF.

This clonotype was observed a handful of times. This chain connects TRBV2 to TRBJ2-3, with TRBD2 matching over 8 bases. The CDR3 consists of 14 residues. The junction had 3 bases not matched to a gene; V was cut back by 3 bases and J by 4 bases. Germline values: CDR1 SNHLY, CDR2 FYNNEI. CDR3 in DNA: TGTGCCAGCAGTGACGGGGGGGCGTCAGATACGCAGTATTTT. Its translation is CASSDGGASDTQYF.